What follows describes a single T cell receptor beta chain. Authors' methods: Estimation of nucleated cell counts was performed using reference gene primer amplification. This table comes from immunoSEQ multiplex PCR, and its TCRdb copy is limited to in-frame clones, with some not included. V, J and clone size are those of that table, while D and trimming were read from the DNA. The table records approximately 300,000 clones, around 90% of them present only once. The entry originates in a study of blood T cell repertoires in COVID-19. Study-level information: Samples of COVID-19 (acute and convalescent) were obtained from the United States, Italy and Spain. Sample material is recorded as cDNA or gDNA derived from T cells, B-cell-depleted T cells, or PBMCs.

The CDR3 is 15 amino acids. V dropped 6 bases and J dropped 5; count of bases not matched to a gene: 12. Germline loops: CDR1 LNHDA, CDR2 SQIVND (reference sequence). It was during active infection that Seattle patients were enrolled and then longitudinally followed. This receptor was identified in a woman between 50 and 59 years old with COVID-19, enrolled during active disease. Input material: peripheral blood. The chain joins TRBV19 to TRBJ2-7; 8 bases line up with TRBD2. For the CDR3, the DNA is TGTGCCAGTAGCCGGGCGAGCGGGAGCCTCAACGAGCAGTACTTC. Its protein is CASSRASGSLNEQYF.